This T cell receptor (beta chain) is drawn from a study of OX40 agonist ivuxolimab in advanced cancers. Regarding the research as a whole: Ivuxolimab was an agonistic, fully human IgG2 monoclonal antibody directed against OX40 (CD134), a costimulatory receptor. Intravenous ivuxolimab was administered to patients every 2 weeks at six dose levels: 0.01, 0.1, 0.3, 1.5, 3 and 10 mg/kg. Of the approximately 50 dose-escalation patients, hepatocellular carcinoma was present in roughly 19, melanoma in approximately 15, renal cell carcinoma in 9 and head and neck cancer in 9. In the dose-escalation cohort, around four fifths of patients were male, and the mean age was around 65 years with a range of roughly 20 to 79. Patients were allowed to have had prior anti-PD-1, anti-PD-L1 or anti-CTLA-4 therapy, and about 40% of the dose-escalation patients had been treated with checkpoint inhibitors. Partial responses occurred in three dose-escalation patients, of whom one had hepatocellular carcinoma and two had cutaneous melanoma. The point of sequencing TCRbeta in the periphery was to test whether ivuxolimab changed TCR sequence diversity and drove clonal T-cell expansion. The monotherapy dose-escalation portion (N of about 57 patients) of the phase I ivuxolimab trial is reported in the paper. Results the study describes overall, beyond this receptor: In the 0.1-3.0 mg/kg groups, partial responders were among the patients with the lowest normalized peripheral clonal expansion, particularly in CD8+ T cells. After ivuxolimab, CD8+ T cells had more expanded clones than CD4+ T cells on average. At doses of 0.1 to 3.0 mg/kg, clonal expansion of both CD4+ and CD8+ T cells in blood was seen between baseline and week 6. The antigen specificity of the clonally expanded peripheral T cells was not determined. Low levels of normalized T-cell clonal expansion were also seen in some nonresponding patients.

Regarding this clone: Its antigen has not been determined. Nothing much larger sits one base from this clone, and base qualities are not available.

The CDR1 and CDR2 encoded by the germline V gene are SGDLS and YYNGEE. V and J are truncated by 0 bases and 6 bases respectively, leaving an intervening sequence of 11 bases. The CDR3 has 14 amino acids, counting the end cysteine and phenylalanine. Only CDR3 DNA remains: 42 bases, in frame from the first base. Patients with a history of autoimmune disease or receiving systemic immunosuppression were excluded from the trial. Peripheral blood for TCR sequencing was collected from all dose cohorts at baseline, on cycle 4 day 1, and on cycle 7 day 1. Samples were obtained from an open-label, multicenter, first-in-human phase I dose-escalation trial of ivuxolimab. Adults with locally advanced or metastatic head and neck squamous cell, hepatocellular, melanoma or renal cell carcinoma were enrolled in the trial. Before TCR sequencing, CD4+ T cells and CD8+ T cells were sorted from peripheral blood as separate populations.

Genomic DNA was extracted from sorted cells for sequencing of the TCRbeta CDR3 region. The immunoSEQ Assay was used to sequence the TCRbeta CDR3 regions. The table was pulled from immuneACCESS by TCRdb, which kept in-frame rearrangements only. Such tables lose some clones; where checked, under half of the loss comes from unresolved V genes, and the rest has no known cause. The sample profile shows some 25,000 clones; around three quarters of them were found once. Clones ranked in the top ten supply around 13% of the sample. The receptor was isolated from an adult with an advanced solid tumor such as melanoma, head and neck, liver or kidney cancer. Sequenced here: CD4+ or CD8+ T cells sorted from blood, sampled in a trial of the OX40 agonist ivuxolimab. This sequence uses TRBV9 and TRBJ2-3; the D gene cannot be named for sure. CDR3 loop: CASSVGSGWDTQYF. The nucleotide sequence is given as TGTGCCAGCAGCGTAGGGTCCGGCTGGGATACGCAGTATTTT.